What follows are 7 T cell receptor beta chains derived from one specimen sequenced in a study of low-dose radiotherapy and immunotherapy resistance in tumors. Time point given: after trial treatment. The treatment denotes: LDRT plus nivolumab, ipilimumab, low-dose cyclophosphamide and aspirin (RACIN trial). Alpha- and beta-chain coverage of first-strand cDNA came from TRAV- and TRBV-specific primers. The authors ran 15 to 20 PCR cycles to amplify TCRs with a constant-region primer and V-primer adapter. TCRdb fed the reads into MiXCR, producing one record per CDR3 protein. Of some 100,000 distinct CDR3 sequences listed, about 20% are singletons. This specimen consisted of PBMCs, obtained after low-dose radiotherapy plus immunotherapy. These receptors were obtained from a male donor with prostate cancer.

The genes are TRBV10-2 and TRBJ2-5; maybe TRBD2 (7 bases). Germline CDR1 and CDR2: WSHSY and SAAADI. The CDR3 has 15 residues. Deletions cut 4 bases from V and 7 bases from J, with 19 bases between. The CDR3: CASSAGRGARGTQYF. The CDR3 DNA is TGCGCCAGCAGTGCTGGACGGGGGGCCCGGGGGACCCAGTACTTC.

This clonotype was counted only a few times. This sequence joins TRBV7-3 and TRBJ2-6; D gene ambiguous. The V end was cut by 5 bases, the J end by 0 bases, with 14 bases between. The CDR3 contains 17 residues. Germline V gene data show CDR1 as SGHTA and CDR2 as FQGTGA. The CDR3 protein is CASSVPEVLSGANVLTF. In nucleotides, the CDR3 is TGTGCCAGCAGCGTCCCCGAGGTCCTCTCTGGGGCCAACGTCCTGACTTTC.

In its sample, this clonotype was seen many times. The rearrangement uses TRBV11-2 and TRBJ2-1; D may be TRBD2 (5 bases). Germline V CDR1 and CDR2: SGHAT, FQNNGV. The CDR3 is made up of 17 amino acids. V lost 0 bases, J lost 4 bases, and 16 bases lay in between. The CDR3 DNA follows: TGTGCCAGCAGCTTAGATCGGATGGCTAGCACTTACAATGAGCAGTTCTTC. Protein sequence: CASSLDRMASTYNEQFF.

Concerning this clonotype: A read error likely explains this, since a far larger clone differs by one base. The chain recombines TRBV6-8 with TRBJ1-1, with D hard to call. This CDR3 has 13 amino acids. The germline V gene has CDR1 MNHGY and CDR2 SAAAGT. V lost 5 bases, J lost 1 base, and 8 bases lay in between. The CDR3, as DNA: TGTGCCAGCAGTGTAACGAAGAACACTGAAGCTTTCTTT. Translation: CASSVTKNTEAFF.

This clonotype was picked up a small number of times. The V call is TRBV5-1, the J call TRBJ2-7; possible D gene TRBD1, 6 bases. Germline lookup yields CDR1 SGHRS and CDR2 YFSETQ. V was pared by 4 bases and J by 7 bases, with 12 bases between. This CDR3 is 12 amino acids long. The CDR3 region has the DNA TGCGCCAGCAGCCCACAGGGTGGGGAGCAGTACTTC. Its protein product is CASSPQGGEQYF.

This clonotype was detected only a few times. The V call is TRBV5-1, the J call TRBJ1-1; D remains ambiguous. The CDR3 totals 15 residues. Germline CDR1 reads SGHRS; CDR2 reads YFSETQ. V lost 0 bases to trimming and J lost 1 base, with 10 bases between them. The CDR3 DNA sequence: TGCGCCAGCAGCTTGGCCGGGCGGGGGAACACTGAAGCTTTCTTT. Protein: CASSLAGRGNTEAFF.

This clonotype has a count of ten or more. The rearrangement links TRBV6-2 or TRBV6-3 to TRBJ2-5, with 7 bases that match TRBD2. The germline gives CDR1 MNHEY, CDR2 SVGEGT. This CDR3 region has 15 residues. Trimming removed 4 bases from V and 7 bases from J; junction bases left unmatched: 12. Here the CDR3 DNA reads TGTGCCAGCAGTTCCTCAGGCATTGGGGGGGGGACCCAGTACTTC. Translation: CASSSSGIGGGTQYF.